This T cell receptor (beta chain) derives from a study of cytomegalovirus exposure and HLA in healthy donors. The germline V gene encodes CDR1 MNHEY and CDR2 SVGAGI. V dropped 4 bases and J dropped 8; count of bases not matched to a gene: 13. CDR3 length: 15 amino acids. Only in-frame clones appear in the TCRdb table, and some are missing; sequencing was by immunoSEQ multiplex PCR. The sample gives 200,000 to 250,000 clones, about 90% of which show up once; around 13% is in the top ten. What was sequenced was PBMCs. This sequence originates from a man younger than 30 in good health and CMV-seropositive. The chain employs TRBV6-5 and TRBJ1-2, with TRBD1 identical over 7 bases. The CDR3: CASSSLNRGTAGYTF. The DNA for the CDR3 is TGTGCCAGCAGTTCATTAAACAGGGGAACGGCAGGCTACACCTTC.